Below, 15 T cell receptor beta chains from the same sample are listed, as sequenced in a study of blood T cell repertoires in COVID-19. Profiling relied on immunoSEQ multiplex PCR, and the TCRdb table lists in-frame clones only, not all of them. This table has under 250,000 clones, approximately 85% appearing once. Input material: peripheral blood. The origin of the receptors is a woman aged 45-60 years with active or convalescent COVID-19.

The DNA of the CDR3 is TGTGCCAGCAAGGGACAGGGGGCGAACTTAAACACTGAAGCTTTCTTT. Its translation: CASKGQGANLNTEAFF. J is TRBJ1-1 and V is TRBV5-4, with 12 bases aligning to TRBD1. With V trimmed by 6 bases and J by 2 bases, 8 bases remained unmatched. CDR1 is SGHNT and CDR2 is YYREEE in the germline V gene (reference sequence). The CDR3 is 16 amino acids.

The chain recombines TRBV2 with TRBJ2-1, with a possible D match to TRBD1 (6 bases). Trimming shortened V by 7 bases and J by 8 bases, and 9 bases separated the two germline ends. Germline V gene sequence: CDR1 SNHLY, CDR2 FYNNEI. This CDR3 comprises 11 residues. The CDR3 region is CASTGVYEQFF. In DNA, the CDR3 is TGTGCCAGCACAGGGGTCTATGAGCAGTTCTTC.

This chain links TRBV10-3 with TRBJ1-1; TRBD1 is a possible D gene (6 bases). V was pared by 5 bases and J by 0 bases, with 10 bases between. The CDR3 covers 14 residues. CDR1 and CDR2 from the germline V gene are ENHRY and SYGVKD. The CDR3 is CAISLQGMNTEAFF. The CDR3 DNA reads TGTGCCATCAGTTTACAGGGAATGAACACTGAAGCTTTCTTT.

The chain uses TRBV30 and TRBJ1-1; tentatively, D is TRBD1 (5 bases). CDR3 length: 13 amino acids. Trimming removed 2 bases at V and 7 bases at J, with 14 bases between. Germline CDR1 is GTSNPN and CDR2 is SVGIG (reference sequence). DNA for the CDR3: TGTGCCTGGAGTAACCGGGGGGGACGTGAAGCTTTCTTT. Translated: CAWSNRGGREAFF.

The genes are TRBV10-3 and TRBJ2-6; D possibly corresponds to TRBD1 (6 bases). This CDR3 region has 13 residues. Germline V gene data show CDR1 as ENHRY and CDR2 as SYGVKD. Trimming removed 6 bases at V and 3 bases at J, with 6 bases between. This CDR3 reads CAIRGGGANVLTF. In DNA, the CDR3 is TGTGCCATCAGAGGGGGTGGGGCCAACGTCCTGACTTTC.

V and J are TRBV21-1 and TRBJ2-7; TRBD1 reflects the table's D call only, with no check against the DNA. TRBV21-1 is a documented pseudogene. This CDR3 has 18 amino acids. CDR3 region: CASSKLLRHQCHLYEQYF. Written as DNA, the CDR3 is TGTGCCAGCAGCAAGTTGTTGCGACACCAGTGTCACCTCTACGAGCAGTACTTC.

The chain couples TRBV10-3 to TRBJ2-5; D possibly corresponds to TRBD1 (5 bases). This CDR3 has 15 residues. Between the trimmed V and J ends, which lost 0 bases and 3 bases, there was a span of 11 bases. Per the germline V gene, CDR1 is ENHRY and CDR2 is SYGVKD. As DNA, the CDR3 is TGTGCCATCAGTGAGTCAACAAAGGGGAAAGAGACCCAGTACTTC. It translates to CAISESTKGKETQYF.

This rearrangement joins TRBV7-3 to TRBJ2-7, with 7 nucleotides matching TRBD2. The J segment lost 7 bases and the V segment lost 5 bases, leaving 17 bases of the junction unmatched. The CDR3 length is 16 residues. Germline V gives CDR1 SGHTA, CDR2 FQGTGA. The CDR3 sequence is CASSLLGGRERHEQYF. The CDR3 nucleotides are TGTGCCAGCAGCCTCTTAGGAGGGAGGGAAAGGCATGAGCAGTACTTC.

This clone was detected only a few times. The chain couples TRBV5-1 to TRBJ1-6; 10 nucleotides agree with TRBD1. J gave up 7 bases and V 4 bases, and 2 bases lay outside the gene matches. CDR3 length: 14 amino acids. CDR1 is SGHRS and CDR2 is YFSETQ in the germline V gene. CDR3 residues: CASSRGQGNSPLHF. CDR3 DNA sequence: TGCGCCAGCAGCCGGGGACAGGGGAATTCACCCCTCCACTTT.

V usage is TRBV15 and J usage is TRBJ1-1, with TRBD1 identical over 7 bases. Germline values: CDR1 LNHNV, CDR2 YYDKDF (reference sequence). The CDR3 sequence is 15 residues long. V shed 0 bases and J 6 bases; nucleotides not matched to a gene: 7. The CDR3 spells CATSRDGQAAAEAFF. The DNA of the CDR3 is TGTGCCACCAGCAGAGATGGACAGGCGGCGGCTGAAGCTTTCTTT.

The V gene is TRBV5-1, the J gene TRBJ2-1, with 14 bases identical to TRBD2. V lost 0 bases and J lost 10; bases outside the gene matches: 9. The germline CDR1 and CDR2 sequences are SGHRS and YFSETQ. This CDR3 comprises 17 residues. The CDR3 sequence is CASSLAPGLAGVGEQFF. In nucleotides, the CDR3 is TGCGCCAGCAGCTTGGCCCCGGGACTAGCGGGGGTAGGCGAGCAGTTCTTC.

This clone was seen a handful of times. The chain links TRBV19 to TRBJ1-6, with D perhaps TRBD1 (6 bases). Germline lookup yields CDR1 LNHDA and CDR2 SQIVND (reference sequence). This CDR3 is 12 amino acids long. V lost 6 bases, J lost 7 bases, and 7 bases lay in between. The CDR3 DNA follows: TGTGCCAGTAGGACAGGAAATTCACCCCTCCACTTT. Translation gives CASRTGNSPLHF.

As DNA, the CDR3 is TGCGCCAGCAGCCCGCGCTCATCCGGGAGAAACAATGAGCAGTTCTTC. Translated, it gives CASSPRSSGRNNEQFF. This chain connects TRBV4-1 to TRBJ2-1; a possible D gene is TRBD2 (6 bases). CDR1 is MGHRA and CDR2 is YSYEKL in the germline V gene. The ends were cut back, 4 bases at V and 5 bases at J, with 18 bases in the middle. This CDR3 has 16 amino acids.

The chain employs TRBV18 and TRBJ1-5; no clear D gene. The CDR3 length is 15 residues. Looked up from germline, CDR1 is KGHSH and CDR2 is LQKENI. V was pared by 5 bases and J by 2 bases, with 13 bases between. The CDR3 protein is CASSSSSRGNQPQHF. In DNA, the CDR3 is TGTGCCAGCTCATCCTCCTCGCGGGGCAATCAGCCCCAGCATTTT.

V usage is TRBV6-5 and J usage is TRBJ2-1; D gene uncertain. Trimming left V 2 bases short and J 9 bases short, with 8 bases between. The V gene's germline CDR1 is MNHEY and CDR2 SVGAGI. The CDR3 is 12 amino acids. CDR3 residues: CASSYLSGEQFF. CDR3 DNA: TGTGCCAGCAGTTACCTTAGTGGTGAGCAGTTCTTC.